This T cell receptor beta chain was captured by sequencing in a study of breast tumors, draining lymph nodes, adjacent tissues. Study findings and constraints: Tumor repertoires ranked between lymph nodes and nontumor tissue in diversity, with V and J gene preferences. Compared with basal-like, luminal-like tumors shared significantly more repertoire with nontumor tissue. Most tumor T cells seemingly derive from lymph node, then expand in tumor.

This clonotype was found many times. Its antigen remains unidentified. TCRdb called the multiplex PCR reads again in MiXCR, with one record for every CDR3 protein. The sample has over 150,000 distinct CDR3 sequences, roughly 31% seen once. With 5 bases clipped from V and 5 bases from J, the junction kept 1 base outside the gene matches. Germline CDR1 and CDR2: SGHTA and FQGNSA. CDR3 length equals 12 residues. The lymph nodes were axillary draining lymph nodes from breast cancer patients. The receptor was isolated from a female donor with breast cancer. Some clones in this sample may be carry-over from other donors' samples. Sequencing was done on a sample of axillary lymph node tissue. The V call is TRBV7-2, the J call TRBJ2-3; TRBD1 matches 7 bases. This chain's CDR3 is CASSPGGDTQYF. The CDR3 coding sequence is TGTGCCAGCAGCCCAGGGGGAGATACGCAGTATTTT. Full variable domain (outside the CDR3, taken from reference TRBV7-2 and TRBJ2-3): GAGVSQSPSNKVTEKGKDVELRCDPISGHTALYWYRQSLGQGLEFLIYFQGNSAPDKSGLPSDRFSAERTGGSVSTLTIQRTQQEDSAVYLCASSPGGDTQYFGPGTRLTVL.